This T cell receptor beta chain was identified in a study of blood T cell repertoires in COVID-19. For the study at large: T cells, B-cell-depleted T cells, or PBMCs provided the cDNA or gDNA that served as material.

Cohorts were based on clinical histories the participants reported. Before they entered the study, exposed participants had met a COVID-19 case within 2 weeks. Authors' data handling: Estimation of nucleated cell counts was performed using reference gene primer amplification. The data were produced by immunoSEQ multiplex PCR, yet TCRdb's version contains in-frame clones alone and is incomplete. V, J and clone size are taken as reported in that table, and D and trimming were inferred from the DNA itself. The sample yields about 220,000 clones, about 80% seen once. The V gene's germline CDR1 is SGHDT and CDR2 YYEEEE. The CDR3 is 11 residues long. V was clipped by 3 bases and J by 5 bases, with 6 bases between them.

The clonotype originates from a woman between 40 and 50 years old who had been exposed to COVID-19. The V call is TRBV5-6, the J call TRBJ2-7; no reliable D call. Sequenced: PBMCs or T cells enriched from blood (not recorded which). The CDR3 here is CASSSVNEQYF. CDR3 bases: TGTGCCAGCAGCTCCGTTAACGAGCAGTACTTC.